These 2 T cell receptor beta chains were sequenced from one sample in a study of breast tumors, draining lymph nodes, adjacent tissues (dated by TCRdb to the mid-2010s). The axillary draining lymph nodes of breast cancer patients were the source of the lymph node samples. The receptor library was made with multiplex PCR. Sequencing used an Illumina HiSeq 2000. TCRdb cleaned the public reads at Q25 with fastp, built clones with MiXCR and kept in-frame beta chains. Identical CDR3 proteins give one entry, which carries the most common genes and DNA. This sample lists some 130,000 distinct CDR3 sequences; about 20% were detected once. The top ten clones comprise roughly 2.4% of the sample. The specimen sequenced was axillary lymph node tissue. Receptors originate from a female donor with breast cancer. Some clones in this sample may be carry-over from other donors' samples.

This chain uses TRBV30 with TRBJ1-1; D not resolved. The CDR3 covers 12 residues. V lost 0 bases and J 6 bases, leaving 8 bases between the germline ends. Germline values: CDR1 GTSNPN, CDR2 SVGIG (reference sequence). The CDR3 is CAWSVPGPEAFF. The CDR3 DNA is TGTGCCTGGAGTGTACCAGGACCTGAAGCTTTCTTT.

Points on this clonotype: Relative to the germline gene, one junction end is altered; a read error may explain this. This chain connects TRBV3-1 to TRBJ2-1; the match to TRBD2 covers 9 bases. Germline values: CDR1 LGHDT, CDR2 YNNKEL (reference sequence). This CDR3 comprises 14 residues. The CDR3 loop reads CASSHRSGGNGQFF. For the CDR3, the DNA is TGTGCCAGCAGCCATAGAAGCGGGGGGAATGGGCAGTTCTTC.